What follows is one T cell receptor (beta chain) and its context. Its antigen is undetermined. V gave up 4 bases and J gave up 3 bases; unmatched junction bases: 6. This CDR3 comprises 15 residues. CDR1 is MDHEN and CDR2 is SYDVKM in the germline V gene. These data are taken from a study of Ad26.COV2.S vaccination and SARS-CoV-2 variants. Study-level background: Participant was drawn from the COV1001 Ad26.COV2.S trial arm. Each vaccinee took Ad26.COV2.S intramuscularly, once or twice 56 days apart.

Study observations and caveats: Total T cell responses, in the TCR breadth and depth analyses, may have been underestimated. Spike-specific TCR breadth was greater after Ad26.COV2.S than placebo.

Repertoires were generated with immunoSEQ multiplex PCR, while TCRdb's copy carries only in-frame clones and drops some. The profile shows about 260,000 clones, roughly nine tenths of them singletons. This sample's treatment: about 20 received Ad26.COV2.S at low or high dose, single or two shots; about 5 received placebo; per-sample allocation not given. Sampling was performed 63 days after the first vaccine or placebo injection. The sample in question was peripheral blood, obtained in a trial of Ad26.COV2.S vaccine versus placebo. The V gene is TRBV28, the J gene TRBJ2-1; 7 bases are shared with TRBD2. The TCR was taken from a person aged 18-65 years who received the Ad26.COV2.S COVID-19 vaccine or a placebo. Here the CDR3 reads CASSYPSGFYNEQFF. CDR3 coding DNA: TGTGCCAGCAGTTATCCTAGCGGCTTCTACAATGAGCAGTTCTTC.